These 31 T cell receptor beta chains were sequenced from one sample in a study of technical replicates of blood from a handful of donors. Sequencing was performed with immunoSEQ multiplex PCR; in TCRdb, only in-frame clones are kept and a portion is missing. This table has about 83,000 clones, approximately 94% appearing once. Sequenced material: T cells isolated from PBMCs. Receptors originate from a human donor in good health.

The V gene is TRBV4-1, the J gene TRBJ2-1, with 8 positions matching TRBD2. Losses at the gene ends were 5 bases for V and 0 bases for J; bases not matched to a gene: 9. There are 17 residues in the CDR3. Germline V gene sequence: CDR1 MGHRA, CDR2 YSYEKL. Here the CDR3 DNA reads TGCGCCAGCAGCGGAAAGGGCGGGACTAGCTCCTACAATGAGCAGTTCTTC. Its translation is CASSGKGGTSSYNEQFF.

The chain recombines TRBV27 with TRBJ2-2, with TRBD2 matching over 7 bases. V lost 7 bases, J lost 5 bases, and 10 bases stayed unmatched. CDR1 MNHEY and CDR2 SMNVEV come from the germline V gene (reference sequence). The CDR3 sequence is 15 residues long. CDR3 nucleotides: TGTGCCAGCATTCCTATAGCGGGTGGGACCGGGGAGCTGTTTTTT. Translation gives CASIPIAGGTGELFF.

This clone was observed once. The chain couples TRBV30 to TRBJ1-6, with unresolved D. V lost 2 bases to trimming and J lost 7 bases, with 9 bases between them. From germline, CDR1 is GTSNPN and CDR2 SVGIG (reference sequence). The CDR3 loop spans 13 amino acids. The CDR3 nucleotides read TGTGCCTGGAGTACCGTGCAGAATTCACCCCTCCACTTT. As protein: CAWSTVQNSPLHF.

The gene calls are TRBV9 and TRBJ2-1, with 8 bases that match TRBD2. The CDR3 has 15 amino acids. Germline-derived CDR1 and CDR2 are SGDLS and YYNGEE. Unmatched junction bases numbered 13, after V lost 2 bases and J lost 12 bases. The CDR3 bases are TGTGCCAGCAGCGTGGACCCCGGACTAGCTGGGTGGCAGTTCTTC. Translation: CASSVDPGLAGWQFF.

This chain uses TRBV10-3 with TRBJ1-2; tentatively, D is TRBD1 (5 bases). The CDR3 is made up of 12 amino acids. Germline-derived CDR1 and CDR2 are ENHRY and SYGVKD. Trimming pared 5 bases from V and 5 bases from J, leaving 9 bases between. The DNA of the CDR3 is TGTGCCATCAGTAGCGACAGATATGGCTACACCTTC. Its translation: CAISSDRYGYTF.

The CDR3 nucleotides read TGCGCCAGCAGCCCCGACATGGGTTATCATGAAAAACTGTTTTTT. It specifies CASSPDMGYHEKLFF. The rearrangement links TRBV5-1 to TRBJ1-4, with D uncertain. CDR1 and CDR2 from the germline V gene are SGHRS and YFSETQ. The length of the CDR3 is 15 residues. V lost 4 bases to trimming and J lost 6 bases, with 16 bases between them.

The CDR3 protein is CASRPMVTGNTIYF. In DNA, the CDR3 is TGTGCCAGCAGGCCTATGGTGACTGGAAACACCATATATTTT. The chain employs TRBV6-5 and TRBJ1-3; no clear D gene. Germline V gene lookup returns CDR1 MNHEY and CDR2 SVGAGI. The CDR3 contains 14 residues. The ends were cut back, 6 bases at V and 2 bases at J, with 11 bases in the middle.

The chain employs TRBV27 and TRBJ2-1, with 9 bases matching TRBD2. V shed 2 bases and J 9 bases; nucleotides not matched to a gene: 2. Germline values: CDR1 MNHEY, CDR2 SMNVEV (reference sequence). CDR3 length equals 13 residues. For the CDR3, the DNA is TGTGCCAGCAGTTTAGAAGCGGGAGGTGAGCAGTTCTTC. Its translation is CASSLEAGGEQFF.

As regards this clone: Distinct nucleotide sequences in the sample also encode this CDR3. This chain uses TRBV5-1 with TRBJ2-5; D is uncertain. The CDR3 loop spans 12 amino acids. V shed 0 bases and J shed 4 bases, with 4 bases lying between them. Germline V gene sequence: CDR1 SGHRS, CDR2 YFSETQ. CDR3 nucleotides: TGCGCCAGCAGCTTGGCAGGAGAGACCCAGTACTTC. It codes for CASSLAGETQYF.

The rearrangement uses TRBV27 and TRBJ2-7; unclear D gene. CDR1 MNHEY and CDR2 SMNVEV come from the germline V gene (reference sequence). This CDR3 contains 13 residues. V lost 5 bases, J lost 2 bases, and 10 bases lay in between. The CDR3 is CASSGVQTYEQYF. Written as DNA, the CDR3 is TGTGCCAGCAGTGGTGTCCAGACCTACGAGCAGTACTTC.

The gene calls are TRBV20-1 and TRBJ2-5, with D possibly TRBD1 on 5 matching bases. There are 11 residues in the CDR3. Germline assignment: CDR1 DFQATT and CDR2 SNEGSKA (reference sequence). CDR3: CSEAQGETQYF. The CDR3 bases are TGCAGCGAAGCCCAGGGAGAGACCCAGTACTTC.

This clone was recorded only once. The V and J genes are TRBV4-1 and TRBJ2-1, with D possibly TRBD2 on 6 matching bases. The CDR3 totals 16 residues. CDR1 is MGHRA, CDR2 YSYEKL, per germline. Trimming pared 4 bases from V and 0 bases from J, leaving 13 bases between. CDR3 DNA sequence: TGCGCCAGCAGCCGAGGACTATCCGACTCCTACAATGAGCAGTTCTTC. It codes for CASSRGLSDSYNEQFF.

The V and J genes are TRBV5-4 and TRBJ2-7; 8 positions agree with TRBD2. The CDR3 has 14 amino acids. CDR1 and CDR2 (germline): SGHNT, YYREEE (reference sequence). Trimming cost V 3 bases and J 7 bases; bases outside gene matches: 9. This CDR3 reads CASSSGGDRGEQYF. The CDR3 bases are TGTGCCAGCAGCTCCGGGGGGGACCGCGGGGAGCAGTACTTC.

V gene TRBV5-1 combines with J gene TRBJ2-3; 15 nucleotides agree with TRBD2. Germline V gene lookup returns CDR1 SGHRS and CDR2 YFSETQ. Trimming removed 0 bases from V and 1 base from J; junction bases left unmatched: 6. The length of the CDR3 is 19 residues. The CDR3 sequence: CASSLGGLAGGEGTDTQYF. Here the CDR3 DNA reads TGCGCCAGCAGCTTGGGGGGACTAGCGGGAGGAGAGGGCACAGATACGCAGTATTTT.

This clone appeared once. V gene TRBV27 combines with J gene TRBJ2-3, with 10 positions matching TRBD2. Germline V CDR1 and CDR2: MNHEY, SMNVEV (reference sequence). This CDR3 contains 13 residues. The V and J ends lost 8 bases and 4 bases, in that order; junction bases with no gene match: 3. The CDR3 DNA reads as TGTGCCAGCGCTAGCGGGAGTTCAGATACGCAGTATTTT. Its translation: CASASGSSDTQYF.

A single count supports this clone. This chain links TRBV7-9 with TRBJ1-1, with D uncertain. This CDR3 region has 13 residues. Germline CDR1 reads SEHNR; CDR2 reads FQNEAQ (reference sequence). Trimming took off 4 bases at V and 7 bases at J, with 13 bases between the two ends. CDR3 sequence reads: CASSSFDILEAFF. In DNA, the CDR3 is TGTGCCAGCAGCTCCTTTGACATACTTGAAGCTTTCTTT.

As DNA, the CDR3 is TGTGCCAGCAGTGACTCTTCTATCATGCTACCTGAAGCTTTCTTT. Translating gives CASSDSSIMLPEAFF. The rearrangement uses TRBV6-4 and TRBJ1-1; no firm D call. Germline V gene data show CDR1 as MRHNA and CDR2 as SNTAGT. The CDR3 totals 15 residues. Between the trimmed V and J ends, which lost 0 bases and 6 bases, there was a span of 14 bases.

V gene TRBV5-1 combines with J gene TRBJ2-7, with 16 bases matching TRBD2. Germline trimming cut 3 bases from V and 9 bases from J; bases unmatched to any gene: 6. The CDR3 spans 15 residues. Germline assignment: CDR1 SGHRS and CDR2 YFSETQ. CDR3 coding DNA: TGCGCCAGCAGCTGGGGGACTAGCGGGAGGGGGGTGCAGTACTTC. It is translated as CASSWGTSGRGVQYF.

This chain connects TRBV25-1 to TRBJ2-3; D call uncertain. CDR1 MGHDK and CDR2 SYGVNS come from the germline V gene. The CDR3 consists of 12 residues. V lost 4 bases and J lost 5, with 7 bases in between. CDR3 nucleotide sequence: TGTGCCAGCAGTGTGCCCGGAGATACGCAGTATTTT. Its protein product is CASSVPGDTQYF.

The gene calls are TRBV7-9 and TRBJ1-3; 9 nucleotides align to TRBD1. The CDR3 is made up of 13 amino acids. Germline CDR1 is SEHNR and CDR2 is FQNEAQ (reference sequence). V lost 10 bases, J lost 4 bases, and 5 bases stayed unmatched. CDR3 bases: TGTGCCACCCGACAGGGGGAGGGAAACACCATATATTTT. This codes for CATRQGEGNTIYF.

The gene calls are TRBV4-1 and TRBJ2-7; 8 nucleotides line up with TRBD2. Germline CDR1 is MGHRA and CDR2 is YSYEKL. Trimming at V came to 6 bases and at J to 3 bases, leaving 10 bases not matched to a gene. The CDR3 loop spans 15 amino acids. The CDR3 spells CASSLGLASSYEQYF. DNA of the CDR3: TGCGCCAGCAGTCTTGGACTAGCAAGTAGCTACGAGCAGTACTTC.

V gene TRBV5-4 combines with J gene TRBJ1-1; the match to TRBD1 covers 7 bases. The germline V gene encodes CDR1 SGHNT and CDR2 YYREEE (reference sequence). The CDR3 is 17 amino acids. V lost 0 bases, J lost 0 bases, and 8 bases stayed unmatched. CDR3: CASSLDEGARLNTEAFF. The CDR3 DNA sequence: TGTGCCAGCAGCTTGGATGAGGGGGCGAGGTTGAACACTGAAGCTTTCTTT. The full variable domain, with the rest looked up from reference TRBV5-4 and TRBJ1-1, is ETGVTQSPTHLIKTRGQQVTLRCSSQSGHNTVSWYQQALGQGPQFIFQYYREEENGRGNFPPRFSGLQFPNYSSELNVNALELDDSALYLCASSLDEGARLNTEAFFGQGTRLTVV.

V and J are TRBV9 and TRBJ2-7; 7 bases agree with TRBD2. The CDR3 sequence is 15 residues long. Germline assignment: CDR1 SGDLS and CDR2 YYNGEE. V was pared by 1 base and J by 4 bases, with 8 bases of the junction left unmatched. CDR3 loop: CASSVSGGEGYEQYF. CDR3 nucleotides: TGTGCCAGCAGCGTATCGGGGGGAGAAGGTTACGAGCAGTACTTC.

The genes are TRBV5-1 and TRBJ1-5, with 9 bases aligning to TRBD1. From germline, CDR1 is SGHRS and CDR2 YFSETQ. V lost 3 bases to trimming and J lost 2 bases; unmatched junction nucleotides: 3. The CDR3 length is 15 residues. Here the CDR3 reads CASSSTGGGNQPQHF. Here the CDR3 DNA reads TGCGCCAGCAGCTCAACAGGGGGCGGCAATCAGCCCCAGCATTTT.

This clone appeared a single time. The chain recombines TRBV6-5 with TRBJ1-5, with no clear D. CDR1 and CDR2 from the germline V gene are MNHEY and SVGAGI. CDR3 length: 13 amino acids. Trimming cost V 4 bases and J 9 bases, with 13 bases left between them. The CDR3 DNA reads TGTGCCAGCAGTTTTAAGCAAAGTGGGCCCCAGCATTTT. It translates to CASSFKQSGPQHF.

CDR3 protein: CASSVRRREQYF. For the CDR3, the DNA is TGTGCCAGCTCAGTCCGTCGCAGAGAGCAGTACTTC. This chain links TRBV18 with TRBJ2-7; D not certain. V lost 5 bases to trimming and J lost 7 bases, with 12 bases between them. The CDR3 is made up of 12 amino acids. Germline-derived CDR1 and CDR2 are KGHSH and LQKENI.

The chain employs TRBV29-1 and TRBJ2-7; 9 bases are a match to TRBD1. CDR3 length: 16 residues. V was clipped by 4 bases and J by 1 base; unmatched bases: 11. CDR1 and CDR2 (germline): SQVTM, ANQGSEA. The CDR3 DNA follows: TGCAGCGTTGGGCCCAACAAACAGGGGGCGTCCTACGAGCAGTACTTC. Its translation is CSVGPNKQGASYEQYF.

The chain links TRBV25-1 to TRBJ2-7; the D is unclear. CDR3 size: 15 residues. Trimming took 8 bases from V and 0 from J, leaving 17 bases between them. Germline V CDR1 and CDR2: MGHDK, SYGVNS. CDR3 protein: CASRHGHISSYEQYF. The DNA of the CDR3 is TGTGCCAGCCGTCATGGGCACATCTCCTCCTACGAGCAGTACTTC.

The chain is built from TRBV18 and TRBJ1-5; D is perhaps TRBD1 (5 bases). Germline V gene sequence: CDR1 KGHSH, CDR2 LQKENI. This CDR3 spans 13 amino acids. V was pared by 10 bases and J by 6 bases, with 16 bases between. CDR3 region: CATVDTPGQPQHF. The CDR3 DNA reads as TGTGCCACCGTGGACACACCCGGTCAGCCCCAGCATTTT.

The chain links TRBV5-4 to TRBJ1-1; D is undetermined. Germline assignment: CDR1 SGHNT and CDR2 YYREEE (reference sequence). Between the trimmed V and J ends, which lost 0 bases and 4 bases, there was a span of 13 bases. The CDR3 covers 15 residues. The DNA for the CDR3 is TGTGCCAGCAGCTTGGGGCAGATTGTGGTCACTGAAGCTTTCTTT. Its protein is CASSLGQIVVTEAFF. Filled out from reference TRBV5-4 and TRBJ1-1, the complete variable domain reads ETGVTQSPTHLIKTRGQQVTLRCSSQSGHNTVSWYQQALGQGPQFIFQYYREEENGRGNFPPRFSGLQFPNYSSELNVNALELDDSALYLCASSLGQIVVTEAFFGQGTRLTVV.

The chain carries TRBV6-6 and TRBJ2-3, with D perhaps TRBD2 (5 bases). The germline CDR1 and CDR2 sequences are MNHNY and SVGAGI (reference sequence). With 6 bases removed from V and 2 bases from J, the gap between germline ends came to 15 bases. This CDR3 spans 15 amino acids. CDR3 in DNA: TGTGCCAGCAGACCCGGACTCCATATCACAGATACGCAGTATTTT. Amino acid sequence: CASRPGLHITDTQYF.